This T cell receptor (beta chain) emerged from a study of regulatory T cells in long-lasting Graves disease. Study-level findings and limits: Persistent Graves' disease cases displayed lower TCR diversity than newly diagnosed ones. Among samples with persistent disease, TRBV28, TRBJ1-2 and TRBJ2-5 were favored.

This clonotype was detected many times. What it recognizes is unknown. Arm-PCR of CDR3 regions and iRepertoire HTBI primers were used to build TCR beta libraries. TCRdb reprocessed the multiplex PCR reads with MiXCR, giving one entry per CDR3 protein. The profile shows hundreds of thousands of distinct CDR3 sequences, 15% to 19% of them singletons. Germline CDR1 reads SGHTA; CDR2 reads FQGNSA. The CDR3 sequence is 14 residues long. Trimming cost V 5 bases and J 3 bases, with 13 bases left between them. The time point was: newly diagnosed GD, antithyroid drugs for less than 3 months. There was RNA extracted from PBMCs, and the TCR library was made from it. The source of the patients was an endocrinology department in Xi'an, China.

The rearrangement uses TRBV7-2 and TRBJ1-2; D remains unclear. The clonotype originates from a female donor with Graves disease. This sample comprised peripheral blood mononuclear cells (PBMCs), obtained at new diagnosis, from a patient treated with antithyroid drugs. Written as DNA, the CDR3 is TGTGCCAGCAGCCCCCTAACTCACTACTATGGCTACACCTTC. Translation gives CASSPLTHYYGYTF. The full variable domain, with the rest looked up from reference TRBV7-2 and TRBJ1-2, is GAGVSQSPSNKVTEKGKDVELRCDPISGHTALYWYRQSLGQGLEFLIYFQGNSAPDKSGLPSDRFSAERTGGSVSTLTIQRTQQEDSAVYLCASSPLTHYYGYTFGSGTRLTVV.